The T cell receptor beta chain described here comes from a study of blood T cell repertoires in COVID-19. Study context: The cDNA or gDNA used as material had been derived from T cells, B-cell-depleted T cells, or PBMCs.

Generated by immunoSEQ multiplex PCR, the TCRdb table keeps only in-frame clones and is missing some. Of around 130,000 clones listed, almost 85% are singletons. CDR3 size: 15 residues. With 5 bases clipped from V and 5 bases from J, the junction kept 7 bases outside the gene matches. Germline V gene sequence: CDR1 SQVTM, CDR2 ANQGSEA. Sample: PBMCs or T cells enriched from blood (not recorded which). The sequence came from a woman aged 50 to 60 with acute COVID-19. V and J are TRBV29-1 and TRBJ2-1, with 12 positions matching TRBD2. CDR3 coding DNA: TGCAGCGTTACCAGGACTAGCGGGAATAACAATGAGCAGTTCTTC. Residues: CSVTRTSGNNNEQFF.